This TCR beta chain was recorded in a study of blood T cell repertoires in COVID-19. About the study: COVID-19 samples collected from the United States, Italy and Spain covered acute and convalescent phases. PBMCs, B-cell-depleted T cells, or T cells were the source of the cDNA or gDNA that made up the material.

CDR1 is KGHSH and CDR2 is LQKENI in the germline V gene. The CDR3 runs 16 residues. V lost 3 bases to trimming and J lost 4 bases; unmatched junction nucleotides: 6. How the authors handled the data: Reference gene primers were amplified, and this amplification served to estimate nucleated cell counts. The data were produced by immunoSEQ multiplex PCR, yet TCRdb's version contains in-frame clones alone and is incomplete. V, J and clone size derive from that table, while D and trimming were established from the DNA sequence. The profile shows some 79,000 clones, roughly 90% of them singletons. The rearrangement joins TRBV18 to TRBJ2-1, with 10 bases aligning to TRBD2. The specimen sequenced was peripheral blood. The TCR was taken from an older man with active or convalescent COVID-19. DNA for the CDR3: TGTGCCAGCTCACCGCCCGGGACTAGCGAGTACAATGAGCAGTTCTTC. Translated: CASSPPGTSEYNEQFF. Supplemented by reference TRBV18 and TRBJ2-1, the full variable domain reads NAGVMQNPRHLVRRRGQEARLRCSPMKGHSHVYWYRQLPEEGLKFMVYLQKENIIDESGMPKERFSAEFPKEGPSILRIQQVVRGDSAAYFCASSPPGTSEYNEQFFGPGTRLTVL.